This TCR beta chain was captured by sequencing in a study of human T cells and chemical hapten exposure (dated by TCRdb to the early 2020s). Study-level background: For sensitization, 2% DPC in acetone was applied to a roughly 2 cm by roughly 2 cm area of upper inner arm skin. Throughout the roughly 23-week study period, patients were also given weekly therapeutic DPC doses on the scalp. Patch tests used Finn chambers with 0.01% DPC on the upper back, scored after 6 days by International Contact Dermatitis Research Group standards. Alopecia areata with under or over 50% scalp involvement, alopecia totalis and alopecia universalis were represented in the patient cohort, which was mostly female. Libraries were combined into a pool for sequencing, and differences in TCR yield between samples came mainly from small differences in library volumes within the pool. In alopecia patients, the study followed how the peripheral blood TCR repertoire changed in vivo over primary and secondary sensitization to diphenylcyclopropenone (DPC), a hapten. Blood was sampled from patients pre-sensitization (week 0) and at 2, 6 and about 24 weeks after DPC sensitization. About 28 alopecia patients gave blood for TCR sequencing at one to four time points (pre-sensitization, 2, 6 and 24 weeks). What the authors observed across the whole study: The number of TCRs above 1 in 1000 frequency did not change with DPC sensitization; there was no evidence of global repertoire structure alterations. Significantly more large CDR3 similarity clusters were formed by expanded TCRs than by pre-sensitization or healthy control sets, consistent with antigen-driven responses. After repeated subsampling, the strength of the expansion versus patch-test correlation and the threshold at which it became significant changed. Because all patients had alopecia, a presumed autoimmune disease, the immune response of the patients might differ from that of healthy individuals. A positive correlation was found between the number of PT1 expanded TCRs and patch test score, with significance reached at thresholds 8, 16 and 32 but not 4.

This clonotype occurred many times. No cognate antigen has been identified for it. No per-base quality is available; no much larger clone lies one base away. The time point label corresponds to: pre-sensitization, week 0. According to the study, the label for this sample's treatment or condition signals: therapeutic diphenylcyclopropenone sensitization with weekly scalp DPC. At each patch-test visit, blood was drawn before the patch test was applied. To be eligible, patients had to be aged 18 to 70, diagnosed with alopecia and judged suitable for DPC therapy, while pregnant patients were excluded. Unfractionated whole blood was collected in Tempus Blood RNA tubes, and total RNA was extracted from that blood. Including the terminal cysteine and phenylalanine, the CDR3 comprises 14 residues. The kept DNA is CDR3 alone, 42 bases in frame from the first base. Cut back by 6 bases and 0 bases, the V and J ends lie 8 bases apart. The germline V gene provides CDR1 SGHDN and CDR2 FVKESK.

Library creation used RACE. The sequencer was a NextSeq 500. Library preparation attached unique molecular identifiers to individual cDNA molecules for quantitative, reproducible TCR counting. Both TCR alpha and TCR beta chains were sequenced from each blood RNA sample. Processing in the source paper ran as follows. The median number of TCRs per sample was approximately 96,000, ranging from about 20,000 to 750,000. V, J and CDR3 annotation of the TCR reads was carried out using the Decombinator software suite. To make PS versus PT1 abundance plots, every sample was subsampled to the same number of TCRs (28,000). Expanded TCRs were defined as absent before sensitization and observed at least eight times at the 2-week time point. TCRdb trimmed public reads at Q25 via fastp, called clones via MiXCR and kept in-frame beta chains. Every CDR3 protein is listed once, alongside the most common genes and DNA of its rows. TCRdb's processing, not the authors', yielded these V and J calls. In this sample the table shows roughly 100,000 distinct CDR3 sequences, 9.5% to 15% of which occur a single time. The leading ten clones occupy over 1.5% of the sample.

Recombination connected TRBV14 to TRBJ2-2; no D gene is confidently identified. This specimen consisted of whole blood, obtained in connection with sensitization to the hapten diphenylcyclopropenone (DPC). The source of this sequence is a woman between 45 and 60 years old with alopecia areata. Some clones in this sample may be carry-over from other donors' samples. The nucleotides are TGTGCCAGCAGTGAGCAGCCGAACACCGGGGAGCTGTTTTTT. Its product reads: CASSEQPNTGELFF.